The clone carrying this T cell receptor beta chain was seen ten or more times. The CDR3 is made up of 13 amino acids. V was cut by 6 bases and J by 6 bases, with 15 bases left in between. The V gene's germline CDR1 is MNHEY and CDR2 SMNVEV (reference sequence). Authors of the study amplified TCR beta CDR3 regions from RNA transcripts. The HTBI primer set served for first-round RT-PCR of the TCR CDR3. MiXCR, run by TCRdb on the multiplex PCR reads, gives a single entry per CDR3 protein. The sample includes 280,000 or so distinct CDR3 sequences, less than 30% seen only once; the top ten take over 25%. This entry is derived from a study of T cells in Graves' hyperthyroidism and ophthalmopathy.

Sequenced sample: blood. The receptor was isolated from a man aged 40-55 years with Graves' hyperthyroidism that later progressed to Graves' ophthalmopathy. V and J are TRBV27 and TRBJ2-7, with D uncertain. The CDR3 DNA reads as TGTGCCAGCAGGCCCGGGCAAGCCTCCGAGCAGTACTTC. Encoded protein: CASRPGQASEQYF.